Below are 23 T cell receptor beta chains sequenced from a single sample in a study of T cell repertoires in ileal Crohn's disease. The table came from immunoSEQ multiplex PCR; TCRdb's copy has only in-frame clones and leaves some out. The data hold approximately 13,000 clones, with approximately 63% observed a single time. Sample: ileal tissue. Receptor source: an adult with Crohn's disease.

The count of this clone is one. The CDR3, as DNA: TGTGCCAGCAGCCGGGAGAGGGGCAGGAACACTGAAGCTTTCTTT. It specifies CASSRERGRNTEAFF. The V gene is TRBV11-2, the J gene TRBJ1-1, with a possible D match to TRBD1 (5 bases). Germline V gene sequence: CDR1 SGHAT, CDR2 FQNNGV. Trimming removed 5 bases from V and 1 base from J, with 14 bases in between. This CDR3 is built from 15 residues.

The chain employs TRBV7-6 and TRBJ2-1, with D tentatively TRBD1 (6 bases). V was pared by 5 bases and J by 7 bases, with 12 bases between. The CDR3 is 13 amino acids. The V gene's germline CDR1 is SGHVS and CDR2 FNYEAQ. The CDR3 nucleotides are TGTGCCAGCAGCCCTTGGGGGCTGAATGAGCAGTTCTTC. This translates into CASSPWGLNEQFF.

V usage is TRBV10-1 and J usage is TRBJ2-7, with D unresolved. Germline-derived CDR1 and CDR2 are WNHNN and SYGVQD (reference sequence). CDR3 length: 13 amino acids. V lost 3 bases to trimming and J lost 6 bases, with 12 bases between them. The CDR3 DNA follows: TGCGCCAGCAGTGACAGCGACTCGGCCGAGCAGTACTTC. Its translation: CASSDSDSAEQYF.

J is TRBJ1-4 and V is TRBV12-5, with D possibly matching TRBD1 (6 bases). The CDR3 spans 15 residues. Trimming took 6 bases from V and 5 from J, leaving 16 bases between them. Germline V lookup: CDR1 LGHNT, CDR2 FRNRAP. The CDR3 region is CASGFPQGMNEKLFF. The CDR3 nucleotides read TGTGCTAGTGGGTTCCCTCAGGGGATGAATGAAAAACTGTTTTTT.

This clone appeared once. The sample holds other DNA sequences that translate to the same CDR3. The rearrangement uses TRBV7-3 and TRBJ2-3; either TRBD1 or TRBD2 may fit D (5 bases each). This CDR3 region has 16 residues. The V gene lost 1 base and the J gene lost 1 base, with 12 bases spanning the gap. CDR1 and CDR2 from the germline V gene are SGHTA and FQGTGA. The CDR3 sequence is CASSLNGVGGTDTQYF. CDR3 in DNA: TGTGCCAGCAGCTTAAACGGTGTGGGGGGCACAGATACGCAGTATTTT.

This chain links TRBV5-4 with TRBJ1-1, with 7 bases aligning to TRBD1. The CDR3 is 15 amino acids. J lost 8 bases, V lost 0 bases, and 10 bases had no gene match. CDR1 SGHNT and CDR2 YYREEE come from the germline V gene (reference sequence). The CDR3 spells CASSLELQGTQEAFF. The CDR3 bases are TGTGCCAGCAGCTTGGAACTACAGGGGACCCAAGAAGCTTTCTTT.

CDR3 region: CASRPTVPVVDTQYF. Here the CDR3 DNA reads TGTGCCAGCAGGCCGACAGTCCCCGTTGTGGATACGCAGTATTTT. V is TRBV2 and J is TRBJ2-3; D is possibly TRBD1 (5 bases). The CDR3 spans 15 residues. Germline CDR1 is SNHLY and CDR2 is FYNNEI. V gave up 6 bases and J gave up 6 bases, with 19 bases separating them. Full variable domain (rest looked up from reference TRBV2 and TRBJ2-3): EPEVTQTPSHQVTQMGQEVILRCVPISNHLYFYWYRQILGQKVEFLVSFYNNEISEKSEIFDDQFSVERPDGSNFTLKIRSTKLEDSAMYFCASRPTVPVVDTQYFGPGTRLTVL.

To note about this clone: Other DNA sequences in this specimen translate into the identical CDR3. This sequence joins TRBV19 and TRBJ1-2, with D unclear. V dropped 4 bases and J dropped 5 bases, with 8 bases sitting between them. Germline assignment: CDR1 LNHDA and CDR2 SQIVND (reference sequence). The CDR3 has 12 residues. The CDR3 DNA sequence: TGTGCCAGTAGTACTCGGGAGTATGGCTACACCTTC. It translates to CASSTREYGYTF.

The J gene is TRBJ1-1, the V gene TRBV6-1; D is undetermined. CDR1 and CDR2 (germline): MNHNS, SASEGT. The CDR3 has 14 amino acids. Trimming shortened V by 3 bases and J by 4 bases, and 12 bases separated the two germline ends. CDR3 residues: CASSDQRHSTEAFF. The CDR3 nucleotides are TGTGCCAGCAGTGACCAACGACACAGCACTGAAGCTTTCTTT.

In its sample, this clone was seen a few times. This rearrangement joins TRBV5-1 to TRBJ1-4; 9 bases fit TRBD1. Germline V gene sequence: CDR1 SGHRS, CDR2 YFSETQ. CDR3 length: 14 amino acids. Trimming took 4 bases from V and 6 from J; bases not matched to a gene: 4. CDR3: CASSPGDRDEKLFF. CDR3 nucleotide sequence: TGCGCCAGCAGCCCGGGGGACAGGGATGAAAAACTGTTTTTT.

The DNA for the CDR3 is TGTGCCAGCAACGGACAGGGGCTCGACGAGCAGTACTTC. This codes for CASNGQGLDEQYF. This rearrangement joins TRBV5-8 to TRBJ2-7; 9 bases fit TRBD1. The CDR3 is made up of 13 amino acids. V shed 6 bases, J shed 5 bases, and the junction held 6 bases outside the gene matches. Germline values: CDR1 SGHTS, CDR2 YDEGEE. Looking up the rest from reference TRBV5-8 and TRBJ2-7 gives the full variable domain: EAGVTQSPTHLIKTRGQQATLRCSPISGHTSVYWYQQALGLGLQFLLWYDEGEERNRGNFPPRFSGRQFPNYSSELNVNALELEDSALYLCASNGQGLDEQYFGPGTRLTVT.

This rearrangement joins TRBV6-5 to TRBJ1-2, with a possible D match to TRBD1 (6 bases). V was clipped by 9 bases and J by 6 bases, with 17 bases between them. Per the germline V gene, CDR1 is MNHEY and CDR2 is SVGAGI. This CDR3 has 13 amino acids. The CDR3 protein is CASGNRELHGYTF. The CDR3 coding sequence is TGTGCCAGTGGGAACAGGGAATTACATGGCTACACCTTC.

The rearrangement uses TRBV1 and TRBJ2-5; TRBD2 is the table's D call, not checked against the DNA. TRBV1 is flagged as a pseudogene. The CDR3 is made up of 19 amino acids. This CDR3 reads CTSSQEGGGPLFGLETQYF. CDR3 DNA sequence: TGCACCAGCAGCCAAGAAGGGGGGGGTCCTCTTTTCGGGCTTGAGACCCAGTACTTC.

This clone was seen only a few times. The rearrangement joins TRBV6-5 to TRBJ2-3; TRBD2 aligns across 8 bases. The V and J ends lost 0 bases and 3 bases, in that order; junction bases with no gene match: 5. The CDR3 spans 16 residues. Looked up from germline, CDR1 is MNHEY and CDR2 is SVGAGI. The CDR3 sequence: CASSYSNGGGTDTQYF. In DNA, the CDR3 is TGTGCCAGCAGTTACTCGAACGGGGGGGGGACAGATACGCAGTATTTT.

Turning to this clone: Additional DNA sequences in this sample encode the identical CDR3. This chain connects TRBV7-8 to TRBJ1-5; a weak D match, TRBD1 (5 bases). Trimming left V 5 bases short and J 1 base short, with 15 bases between. Germline loops: CDR1 SGHVS, CDR2 FQNEAQ. CDR3 size: 16 residues. The chain's CDR3 is CASSPQAAGSNQPQHF. DNA of the CDR3: TGTGCCAGCAGCCCACAGGCCGCAGGGAGCAATCAGCCCCAGCATTTT.

This clone was seen a few times. The chain recombines TRBV11-2 with TRBJ2-7; maybe TRBD2 (6 bases). This CDR3 contains 13 residues. The V end lost 0 bases, the J end lost 6 bases, and 9 bases lay between the germline ends. Per germline, CDR1 SGHAT and CDR2 FQNNGV. As DNA, the CDR3 is TGTGCCAGCAGCTTAGACCGGGACTTCGAGCAGTACTTC. As protein: CASSLDRDFEQYF.

The chain links TRBV28 to TRBJ1-3; D gene uncertain. This CDR3 region has 16 residues. Germline V gene lookup returns CDR1 MDHEN and CDR2 SYDVKM. The V and J ends lost 7 bases and 0 bases respectively, with 16 bases between them. The CDR3 DNA follows: TGTGCCAGCACCGAATCGGGTGGCAGCTCTGGAAACACCATATATTTT. Translating gives CASTESGGSSGNTIYF. Using reference TRBV28 and TRBJ1-3 for the parts outside the CDR3, the full variable domain is DVKVTQSSRYLVKRTGEKVFLECVQDMDHENMFWYRQDPGLGLRLIYFSYDVKMKEKGDIPEGYSVSREKKERFSLILESASTNQTSMYLCASTESGGSSGNTIYFGEGSWLTVV.

V gene TRBV7-8 combines with J gene TRBJ1-1; a weak D match, TRBD1 (6 bases). CDR1 and CDR2 (germline): SGHVS, FQNEAQ. CDR3 length equals 13 residues. The V and J ends lost 8 bases and 5 bases respectively, with 15 bases between them. The CDR3 here is CASLRGIETEAFF. Written as DNA, the CDR3 is TGTGCCAGCCTTAGGGGGATTGAGACTGAAGCTTTCTTT.

This sequence joins TRBV10-3 and TRBJ1-2, with D perhaps matching TRBD1 (5 bases). Germline CDR1 is ENHRY and CDR2 is SYGVKD. This CDR3 has 19 residues. The V and J ends lost 2 bases and 4 bases respectively, with 26 bases between them. The CDR3 is CAISEPTGLIGQGGYGYTF. The CDR3 DNA follows: TGTGCCATCAGTGAGCCGACCGGACTTATCGGGCAGGGCGGCTATGGCTACACCTTC.

The V call is TRBV5-1, the J call TRBJ2-2, with 15 nucleotides matching TRBD2. From germline, CDR1 is SGHRS and CDR2 YFSETQ. CDR3 length: 18 residues. The J segment lost 11 bases and the V segment lost 4 bases, leaving 15 bases of the junction unmatched. The CDR3 DNA is TGCGCCAGCAGCCTCGGACTAGCGGGGGGGCTCCGCGGGAGAGAGCTGTTTTTT. Protein product: CASSLGLAGGLRGRELFF. Looking up the rest from reference TRBV5-1 and TRBJ2-2 gives the full variable domain: KAGVTQTPRYLIKTRGQQVTLSCSPISGHRSVSWYQQTPGQGLQFLFEYFSETQRNKGNFPGRFSGRQFSNSRSEMNVSTLELGDSALYLCASSLGLAGGLRGRELFFGEGSRLTVL.

This CDR3 is CASSPPLTLNTGELFF. The CDR3 DNA reads as TGTGCCAGCTCACCACCGCTGACCTTGAACACCGGGGAGCTGTTTTTT. J is TRBJ2-2 and V is TRBV18; D uncertain. The ends were cut back, 0 bases at V and 1 base at J, with 9 bases in the middle. The germline gives CDR1 KGHSH, CDR2 LQKENI. There are 16 residues in the CDR3. Looking up the rest from reference TRBV18 and TRBJ2-2 gives the full variable domain: NAGVMQNPRHLVRRRGQEARLRCSPMKGHSHVYWYRQLPEEGLKFMVYLQKENIIDESGMPKERFSAEFPKEGPSILRIQQVVRGDSAAYFCASSPPLTLNTGELFFGEGSRLTVL.

The chain couples TRBV27 to TRBJ2-7, with D hard to call. Per germline, CDR1 MNHEY and CDR2 SMNVEV (reference sequence). The CDR3 length is 12 residues. V was trimmed by 4 bases and J by 5 bases, leaving 9 bases between them. The CDR3 DNA sequence: TGTGCCAGCAGTTCCCCGCCCCACGAGCAGTACTTC. As protein: CASSSPPHEQYF.

The gene calls are TRBV6-6 and TRBJ2-1, with 12 bases that match TRBD2. Germline V CDR1 and CDR2: MNHNY, SVGAGI (reference sequence). The V gene end was trimmed by 5 bases and the J gene end by 4 bases; junction bases not matched to a gene: 3. The CDR3 covers 15 residues. CDR3 protein: CASSPGLAGYNEQFF. The CDR3 bases are TGTGCCAGCAGTCCCGGACTAGCGGGGTACAATGAGCAGTTCTTC.